This entry lists 30 T cell receptor beta chains sequenced from one sample in a study of T cell changes during pregnancy in multiple sclerosis. Sequenced by immunoSEQ multiplex PCR; TCRdb stores in-frame clones only, minus some. The repertoire includes tens of thousands of clones, roughly 89% of them detected once, and approximately 6.3% sits in the top ten. Here the sequenced sample was CD8+ T cells from peripheral blood mononuclear cells, taken in the first trimester of pregnancy. The receptors derive from a female donor with multiple sclerosis, enrolled in a pregnancy study.

The chain carries TRBV2 and TRBJ1-5; the D is unclear. Deletions cut 8 bases from V and 3 bases from J, with 11 bases between. Germline-derived CDR1 and CDR2 are SNHLY and FYNNEI. The CDR3 runs 13 residues. The CDR3 nucleotides are TGTGCCAGCCTTGGGCGGGACAATCAGCCCCAGCATTTT. It codes for CASLGRDNQPQHF.

The V call is TRBV4-3, the J call TRBJ2-7; possible D gene TRBD2, 6 bases. CDR1 and CDR2 (germline): LGHNA, YSLEER. The V gene lost 6 bases and the J gene lost 5 bases, with 17 bases spanning the gap. This CDR3 has 14 residues. CDR3 protein: CASSVAGGSHEQYF. CDR3 DNA: TGCGCCAGCAGTGTAGCTGGGGGGTCCCACGAGCAGTACTTC.

The genes are TRBV7-2 and TRBJ1-1; TRBD1 matches at 7 bases. The germline V gene encodes CDR1 SGHTA and CDR2 FQGNSA. V lost 3 bases and J lost 7; bases outside the gene matches: 11. The CDR3 runs 15 residues. In nucleotides, the CDR3 is TGTGCCAGCAGCTTGGGGTTAACAGGGGCTGGTGAAGCTTTCTTT. The encoded protein is CASSLGLTGAGEAFF.

The J gene is TRBJ1-3, the V gene TRBV28, with no clear D. V was cut by 6 bases and J by 0 bases, with 18 bases left in between. CDR1 is MDHEN, CDR2 SYDVKM, per germline. There are 17 residues in the CDR3. CDR3 in amino acids: CASRQNSGQRSGNTIYF. CDR3 nucleotides: TGTGCCAGCAGACAGAACAGTGGTCAACGCTCTGGAAACACCATATATTTT.

The chain uses TRBV19 and TRBJ1-5; D not resolved. The CDR3 runs to 15 residues. CDR1 is LNHDA and CDR2 is SQIVND in the germline V gene (reference sequence). Trimming removed 4 bases from V and 5 bases from J, with 15 bases in between. The CDR3 spells CASSNLPEVDQPQHF. The CDR3 bases are TGTGCCAGTAGTAATCTCCCGGAGGTGGATCAGCCCCAGCATTTT.

This clone occurred once. This chain links TRBV19 with TRBJ2-7; D is perhaps TRBD1 (6 bases). CDR3 length: 14 residues. Germline CDR1 and CDR2: LNHDA and SQIVND (reference sequence). Trimming left V 7 bases short and J 3 bases short, with 16 bases between. The CDR3 spells CASTPTGGFYEQYF. CDR3 coding DNA: TGTGCCAGTACCCCGACAGGCGGCTTCTACGAGCAGTACTTC.

The rearrangement joins TRBV7-9 to TRBJ1-2; unclear D gene. CDR1 and CDR2 from the germline V gene are SEHNR and FQNEAQ (reference sequence). The V and J ends lost 1 base and 6 bases respectively, with 18 bases between them. CDR3 size: 16 residues. The CDR3 sequence is CASSLDITADDDGYTF. For the CDR3, the DNA is TGTGCCAGCAGCTTAGATATTACAGCGGACGATGATGGCTACACCTTC.

The chain has TRBV5-4 and TRBJ2-3, with D maybe TRBD2 (5 bases). The V end was cut by 5 bases, the J end by 5 bases, with 12 bases between. Germline V gene sequence: CDR1 SGHNT, CDR2 YYREEE (reference sequence). The CDR3 has 13 amino acids. CDR3 coding DNA: TGTGCCAGCAGTCCCGTTGGGAGAGATACGCAGTATTTT. It codes for CASSPVGRDTQYF. Full variable domain (rest looked up from reference TRBV5-4 and TRBJ2-3): ETGVTQSPTHLIKTRGQQVTLRCSSQSGHNTVSWYQQALGQGPQFIFQYYREEENGRGNFPPRFSGLQFPNYSSELNVNALELDDSALYLCASSPVGRDTQYFGPGTRLTVL.

V gene TRBV9 combines with J gene TRBJ2-7; TRBD2 might be the D (5 bases). The germline V and J ends were trimmed by 4 bases and 1 base, with 12 bases remaining between them. The length of the CDR3 is 14 residues. Germline V gene data show CDR1 as SGDLS and CDR2 as YYNGEE. This CDR3 reads CASSMDWRSYEQYF. CDR3 nucleotide sequence: TGTGCCAGCAGCATGGACTGGCGATCCTACGAGCAGTACTTC.

V is TRBV28 and J is TRBJ2-7, with TRBD1 matching over 8 bases. The CDR3 is made up of 15 amino acids. Trimming took 5 bases from V and 2 from J; bases not matched to a gene: 8. Germline assignment: CDR1 MDHEN and CDR2 SYDVKM. CDR3 nucleotides: TGTGCCAGCAGTCACGGACAGGGTTTCACCTACGAGCAGTACTTC. Protein product: CASSHGQGFTYEQYF.

The genes are TRBV14 and TRBJ2-1, with 9 bases that match TRBD2. CDR1 and CDR2 from the germline V gene are SGHDN and FVKESK. The CDR3 is 14 residues long. V lost 2 bases, J lost 5 bases, and 1 base stayed unmatched. The CDR3: CASSQLAGHNEQFF. Here the CDR3 DNA reads TGTGCCAGCAGCCAACTAGCGGGACACAATGAGCAGTTCTTC.

The rearrangement links TRBV19 to TRBJ2-1; 10 nucleotides line up with TRBD2. This CDR3 has 15 residues. Germline trimming cut 5 bases from V and 4 bases from J; bases unmatched to any gene: 5. Germline CDR1 reads LNHDA; CDR2 reads SQIVND (reference sequence). CDR3 residues: CASSASGSKYNEQFF. The CDR3, as DNA: TGTGCCAGTAGTGCTAGCGGGAGTAAATACAATGAGCAGTTCTTC. Together with reference TRBV19 and TRBJ2-1, the CDR3 gives the full variable domain: DGGITQSPKYLFRKEGQNVTLSCEQNLNHDAMYWYRQDPGQGLRLIYYSQIVNDFQKGDIAEGYSVSREKKESFPLTVTSAQKNPTAFYLCASSASGSKYNEQFFGPGTRLTVL.

This clone was observed a single time. This chain connects TRBV19 to TRBJ2-3, with 8 bases that match TRBD2. CDR3 length: 15 amino acids. The trim removed 1 base at V and 0 bases at J, leaving 0 bases unmatched. Germline V gives CDR1 LNHDA, CDR2 SQIVND (reference sequence). Written as DNA, the CDR3 is TGTGCCAGTAGTATAGGACTAGCGAGCACAGATACGCAGTATTTT. Protein product: CASSIGLASTDTQYF.

This clone has just one count. This rearrangement joins TRBV27 to TRBJ2-3; D is perhaps TRBD2 (6 bases). Looked up from germline, CDR1 is MNHEY and CDR2 is SMNVEV (reference sequence). The germline V and J ends were trimmed by 2 bases and 2 bases, with 26 bases remaining between them. This CDR3 is built from 20 residues. The CDR3 loop is CASSLKNGRPGRTITDTQYF. The DNA of the CDR3 is TGTGCCAGCAGTTTAAAAAACGGCCGTCCGGGACGGACTATCACAGATACGCAGTATTTT.

The chain is built from TRBV7-6 and TRBJ2-7, with TRBD2 matching 12 bases. V lost 4 bases, J lost 4 bases, and 2 bases stayed unmatched. Germline CDR1 is SGHVS and CDR2 is FNYEAQ. This CDR3 is built from 14 residues. CDR3 sequence: CASSSGTSGYEQYF. CDR3 bases: TGTGCCAGCAGCTCGGGGACTAGCGGGTACGAGCAGTACTTC.

The chain links TRBV13 to TRBJ2-3, with 12 bases aligning to TRBD2. Per germline, CDR1 PRHDT and CDR2 FYEKMQ (reference sequence). The trim removed 4 bases at V and 1 base at J, leaving 3 bases unmatched. This CDR3 is built from 16 residues. DNA for the CDR3: TGTGCCAGCAGCTCAAGACTAGCGGGAGGCACAGATACGCAGTATTTT. Translated: CASSSRLAGGTDTQYF.

The CDR3 DNA reads as TGTGCCAGCAGCGTAGGGGCGGGTAGCGGAAACACCATATATTTT. Its translation is CASSVGAGSGNTIYF. V and J are TRBV9 and TRBJ1-3; D gene uncertain. The CDR3 runs to 15 residues. V was trimmed by 0 bases and J by 4 bases, leaving 11 bases between them. Germline V gene sequence: CDR1 SGDLS, CDR2 YYNGEE.

V is TRBV19 and J is TRBJ2-5, with D possibly matching TRBD1 (6 bases). The CDR3 is made up of 16 amino acids. V dropped 6 bases and J dropped 0 bases, with 17 bases sitting between them. Germline CDR1 reads LNHDA; CDR2 reads SQIVND (reference sequence). CDR3 amino acids: CASSPGQSRNQETQYF. The CDR3 bases are TGTGCCAGTAGCCCAGGACAGAGTCGGAACCAAGAGACCCAGTACTTC.

This chain uses TRBV19 with TRBJ2-1; D perhaps matches TRBD1 (5 bases). V gave up 2 bases and J gave up 7 bases, with 12 bases separating them. The CDR3 is made up of 14 amino acids. CDR1 is LNHDA and CDR2 is SQIVND in the germline V gene (reference sequence). The chain's CDR3 is CASSITSGLNEQFF. The CDR3, as DNA: TGTGCCAGTAGTATAACTTCAGGGTTGAATGAGCAGTTCTTC.

This chain joins TRBV19 and TRBJ2-1; 10 bases are a match to TRBD1. Germline loops: CDR1 LNHDA, CDR2 SQIVND (reference sequence). J lost 6 bases, V lost 1 base, and 3 bases had no gene match. The CDR3 has 15 residues. The CDR3 sequence: CASSIGQGALNEQFF. The CDR3 DNA reads TGTGCCAGTAGTATAGGACAGGGGGCCCTCAATGAGCAGTTCTTC.

The rearrangement links TRBV4-2 to TRBJ2-7, with 8 bases identical to TRBD2. The CDR3 runs to 15 residues. With 0 bases clipped from V and 6 bases from J, the junction kept 7 bases outside the gene matches. Germline values: CDR1 LGHNA, CDR2 YNFKEQ. CDR3 residues: CASSQEYGGRPEQYF. The CDR3 DNA sequence: TGTGCCAGCAGCCAAGAATACGGCGGGAGGCCCGAGCAGTACTTC.

The chain combines TRBV4-3 with TRBJ2-7; D is perhaps TRBD2 (6 bases). The CDR3 consists of 14 residues. V lost 0 bases and J 5 bases, leaving 11 bases between the germline ends. The germline V gene encodes CDR1 LGHNA and CDR2 YSLEER. CDR3 sequence: CASSQDREFDEQYF. As DNA, the CDR3 is TGCGCCAGCAGCCAAGATCGGGAGTTCGACGAGCAGTACTTC.

The chain is built from TRBV28 and TRBJ2-1; 7 bases align to TRBD2. V trimming: 5 bases; J trimming: 6 bases; junction bases outside the gene matches: 10. CDR1 and CDR2 (germline): MDHEN, SYDVKM. CDR3 length: 15 residues. CDR3 nucleotides: TGTGCCAGCAGTACCCTTAGGGGAGGGAGCAATGAGCAGTTCTTC. Translating gives CASSTLRGGSNEQFF.

The chain carries TRBV6-5 and TRBJ2-3; 7 bases line up with TRBD2. The CDR3 spans 14 residues. Germline V gene lookup returns CDR1 MNHEY and CDR2 SVGAGI. J lost 4 bases, V lost 3 bases, and 4 bases had no gene match. The CDR3 DNA sequence: TGTGCCAGCAGTTATGCGGGAGTCTCAGATACGCAGTATTTT. Residues: CASSYAGVSDTQYF.

V is TRBV19 and J is TRBJ2-1, with a weak D call TRBD1 (5 bases). V was cut by 7 bases and J by 4 bases, with 23 bases left in between. The CDR3 is 17 amino acids. Germline CDR1 reads LNHDA; CDR2 reads SQIVND (reference sequence). The CDR3 spells CASIRSQGTSGYNEQFF. The CDR3 DNA sequence: TGTGCCAGTATTAGGTCGCAGGGAACCTCAGGTTACAATGAGCAGTTCTTC.

The chain couples TRBV10-1 to TRBJ2-6, with D perhaps matching TRBD1 (6 bases). Per germline, CDR1 WNHNN and CDR2 SYGVQD (reference sequence). The V end lost 2 bases, the J end lost 4 bases, and 15 bases lay between the germline ends. The CDR3 totals 17 residues. The CDR3 DNA follows: TGCGCCAGCAGTGAGACTCACAGGGCCGCCGGGGCCAACGTCCTGACTTTC. It specifies CASSETHRAAGANVLTF.

The chain couples TRBV5-5 to TRBJ2-5, with D perhaps matching TRBD2 (6 bases). V lost 4 bases and J lost 5, with 15 bases in between. The CDR3 has 14 residues. The germline V gene has CDR1 SGHKS and CDR2 YYEKEE (reference sequence). As DNA, the CDR3 is TGTGCCAGCAGCACGGGACTGGAGGAGGAGACCCAGTACTTC. It codes for CASSTGLEEETQYF.

The J gene is TRBJ2-3, the V gene TRBV25-1; maybe TRBD2 (5 bases). Germline V gene data show CDR1 as MGHDK and CDR2 as SYGVNS. The V gene lost 8 bases and the J gene lost 6 bases, with 6 bases spanning the gap. The CDR3 runs to 10 residues. DNA for the CDR3: TGTGCCAGCCTAGCCGATACGCAGTATTTT. This translates into CASLADTQYF.

This chain joins TRBV10-3 and TRBJ1-2; the D gene is possibly TRBD1 (5 bases). The ends were cut back, 0 bases at V and 1 base at J, with 18 bases in the middle. The CDR3 contains 18 residues. Per the germline V gene, CDR1 is ENHRY and CDR2 is SYGVKD. The CDR3 protein is CAISESARTNMINYGYTF. Here the CDR3 DNA reads TGTGCCATCAGTGAGTCCGCCAGGACAAATATGATTAACTATGGCTACACCTTC.

The gene calls are TRBV5-1 and TRBJ1-1, with TRBD1 matching over 9 bases. This CDR3 region has 15 residues. After removal of 3 bases from V and 1 base from J, the junction contained 4 bases not matched to a gene. Germline V gives CDR1 SGHRS, CDR2 YFSETQ. In nucleotides, the CDR3 is TGCGCCAGCAGCTATAAACAGGGGGCGAACACTGAAGCTTTCTTT. It specifies CASSYKQGANTEAFF. The full variable domain, completed using reference TRBV5-1 and TRBJ1-1, is KAGVTQTPRYLIKTRGQQVTLSCSPISGHRSVSWYQQTPGQGLQFLFEYFSETQRNKGNFPGRFSGRQFSNSRSEMNVSTLELGDSALYLCASSYKQGANTEAFFGQGTRLTVV.